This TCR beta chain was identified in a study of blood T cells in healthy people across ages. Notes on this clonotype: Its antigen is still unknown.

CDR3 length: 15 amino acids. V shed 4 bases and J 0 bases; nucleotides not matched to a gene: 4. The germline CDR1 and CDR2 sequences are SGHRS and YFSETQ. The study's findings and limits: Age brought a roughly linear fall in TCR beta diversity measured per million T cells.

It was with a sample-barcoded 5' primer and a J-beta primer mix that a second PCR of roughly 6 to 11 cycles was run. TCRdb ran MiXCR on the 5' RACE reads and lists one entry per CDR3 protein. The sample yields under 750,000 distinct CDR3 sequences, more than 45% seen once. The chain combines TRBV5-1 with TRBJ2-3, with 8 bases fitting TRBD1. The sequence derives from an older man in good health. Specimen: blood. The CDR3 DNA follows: TGCGCCAGCAGCGCACGGACAGGGAGCACAGATACGCAGTATTTT. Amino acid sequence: CASSARTGSTDTQYF.